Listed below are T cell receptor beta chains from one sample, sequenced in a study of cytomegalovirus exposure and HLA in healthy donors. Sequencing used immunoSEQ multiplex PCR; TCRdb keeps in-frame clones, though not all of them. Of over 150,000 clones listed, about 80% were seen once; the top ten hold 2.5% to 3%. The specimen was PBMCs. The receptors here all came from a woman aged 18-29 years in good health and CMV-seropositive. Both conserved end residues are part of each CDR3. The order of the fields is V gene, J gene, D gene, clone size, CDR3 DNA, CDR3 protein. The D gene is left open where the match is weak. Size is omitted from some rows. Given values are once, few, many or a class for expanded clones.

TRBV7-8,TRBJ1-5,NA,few,TGTGCCAGCAGCCCAGGGGTTAGCAATCAGCCCCAGCATTTT,CASSPGVSNQPQHF
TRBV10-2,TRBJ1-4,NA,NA,TGCGCCAGCAGGGACAAAGACCCGAGGAAACTGTTTTTT,CASRDKDPRKLFF
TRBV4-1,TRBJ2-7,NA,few,TGCGCCAGCAGCCTCACTGAAGGGGGAGCCGACGAGCAGTACTTC,CASSLTEGGADEQYF
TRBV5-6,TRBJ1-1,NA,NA,TGTGCCAGCAGGACTGAAGGGGCAGTCAAGAACACTGAAGCTTTCTTT,CASRTEGAVKNTEAFF
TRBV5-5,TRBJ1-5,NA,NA,TGTGCCAGCAGCTTTGGGCAGGTCAATCAGCCCCAGCATTTT,CASSFGQVNQPQHF
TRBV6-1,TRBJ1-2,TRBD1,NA,TGTGCCAGCAGTGAAAGGGGACAGGGGAGTGGCTACACCTTC,CASSERGQGSGYTF
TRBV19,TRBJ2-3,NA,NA,TGTGCCAGTAGTCCCCGCCCAGCAGCGGACACAGATACGCAGTATTTT,CASSPRPAADTDTQYF
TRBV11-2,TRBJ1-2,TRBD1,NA,TGTGCCAGCAGCTCCCTACAGGGGAAAGACTATGGCTACACCTTC,CASSSLQGKDYGYTF
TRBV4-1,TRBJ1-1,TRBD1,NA,TGCGCCAGCAGACAGGGGGCGTCCACTGAAGCTTTCTTT,CASRQGASTEAFF
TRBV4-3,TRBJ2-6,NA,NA,TGCGCCAGCAGCCCCGGGTACTCTGGGGCCAACGTCCTGACTTTC,CASSPGYSGANVLTF
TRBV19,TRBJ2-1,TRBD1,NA,TGTGCCAGTAGTTCTACAGGGGGCTGGTCCTACAATGAGCAGTTCTTC,CASSSTGGWSYNEQFF
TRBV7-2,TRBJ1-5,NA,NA,TGTGCCAGCACCACCCTTTCGGGGGAGCCGGGTCAGCCCCAGCATTTT,CASTTLSGEPGQPQHF
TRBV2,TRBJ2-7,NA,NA,TGTGCCAGCAAAAGAGACTACGAGCAGTACTTC,CASKRDYEQYF
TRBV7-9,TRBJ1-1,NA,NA,TGTGCCAGCAGCCCAGAAGTTGGGGGGGCTAGGCCTGAAGCTTTCTTT,CASSPEVGGARPEAFF
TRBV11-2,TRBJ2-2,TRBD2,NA,TGTGCCAGCAGCTTTCGCGGGGGGGCGAACACCGGGGAGCTGTTTTTT,CASSFRGGANTGELFF
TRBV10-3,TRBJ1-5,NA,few,TGTGCCATCAGTTCAGAGGGCAATCAGCCCCAGCATTTT,CAISSEGNQPQHF
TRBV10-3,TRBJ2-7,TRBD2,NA,TGTGCCATCAGTGCGACTAGCGATGTCAATTACGAGCAGTACTTC,CAISATSDVNYEQYF
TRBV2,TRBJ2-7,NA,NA,TGTGCCAGCAGTGGGGGAGCCTACGAGCAGTACTTC,CASSGGAYEQYF
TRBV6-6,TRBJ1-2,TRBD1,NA,TGTGCCAGCACCGACAGGGGTTCATTACAGGACTATGGCTACACCTTC,CASTDRGSLQDYGYTF
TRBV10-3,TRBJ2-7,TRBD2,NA,TGTGCCATCAGGGGGACTAGCGGGGGGAAGGACGAGCAGTACTTC,CAIRGTSGGKDEQYF
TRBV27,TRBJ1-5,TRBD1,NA,TGTGCCAGTAGTAGGACAGGGTTCAATCAGCCCCAGCATTTT,CASSRTGFNQPQHF
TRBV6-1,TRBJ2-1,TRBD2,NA,TGTGCCAGCACGGCGGGAGGTTCCTACAATGAGCAGTTCTTC,CASTAGGSYNEQFF
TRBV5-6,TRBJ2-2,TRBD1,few,TGTGCCAGCAGCGGAGGGACAGGACCCGGGGAGCTGTTTTTT,CASSGGTGPGELFF
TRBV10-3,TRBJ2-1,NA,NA,TGTGCGACTTTGAGCAACAATGAGCAGTTCTTC,CATLSNNEQFF
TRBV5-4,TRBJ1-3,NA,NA,TGTGCCAGCAGCCCAGACAGCTCTGGAAACACCATATATTTT,CASSPDSSGNTIYF
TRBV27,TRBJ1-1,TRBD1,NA,TGTGCCAGCAGTTTGAAAGGGACAGGGTCGGAAATACCTGAAGCTTTCTTT,CASSLKGTGSEIPEAFF
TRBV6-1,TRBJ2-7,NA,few,TGTGCCAGCAGTGAACTTGGTAGCTCCTACGAGCAGTACTTC,CASSELGSSYEQYF
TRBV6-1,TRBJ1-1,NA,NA,TGTGCCAGCAGTGAAGCGGACTGGGATACTCTAACTGAAGCTTTCTTT,CASSEADWDTLTEAFF
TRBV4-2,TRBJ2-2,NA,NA,TGTGCCAGCAGCCAAGTTGCCAGGGAGAACACCGGGGAGCTGTTTTTT,CASSQVARENTGELFF
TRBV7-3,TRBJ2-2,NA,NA,TGTGCCAGCAGCAGGAGCGGGACACTCAACACCGGGGAGCTGTTTTTT,CASSRSGTLNTGELFF
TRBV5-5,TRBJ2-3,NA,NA,TGTGCCAGCAGCTTGTTAGAAGATACGCAGTATTTT,CASSLLEDTQYF
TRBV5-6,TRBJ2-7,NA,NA,TGTGCCAGCAGCTTGGGGGAGTTGCGACTCCTATTTGACGAGCAGTACTTC,CASSLGELRLLFDEQYF
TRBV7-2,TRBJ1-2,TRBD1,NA,TGTGCCAGCAGCTCACTAAGACAGGGTCTTGGCTACACCTTC,CASSSLRQGLGYTF
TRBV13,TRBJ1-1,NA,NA,TGTGCCAGCAGCCTTTACACTGAAGCTTTCTTT,CASSLYTEAFF
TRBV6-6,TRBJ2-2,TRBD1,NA,TGTGCCAGCAGTAGACAGGGGATGGTCGGGGAGCTGTTTTTT,CASSRQGMVGELFF
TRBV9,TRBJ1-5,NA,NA,TGTGCCAGCAGCGCGGGGGTGAGCAGCCTTAGCAATCAGCCCCAGCATTTT,CASSAGVSSLSNQPQHF
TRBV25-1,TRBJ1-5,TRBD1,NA,TGTGCCAGCAACCTTACAGGGGATGATATGGGCTATCAGCCCCAGCATTTT,CASNLTGDDMGYQPQHF
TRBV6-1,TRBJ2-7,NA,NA,TGTGCCAGCAGCCCGACAGGCTACGAGCAGTACTTC,CASSPTGYEQYF
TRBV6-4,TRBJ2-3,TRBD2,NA,TGTGCCAGCAGTGAACGGGGGGGCACAGATACGCAGTATTTT,CASSERGGTDTQYF